The T cell receptor beta chain under discussion was sequenced for a study of technical replicates of blood from a few donors. TCRdb's copy holds only in-frame clones and misses some; the assay was immunoSEQ multiplex PCR. Of about 16,000 clones detected, around nine tenths appear once; the ten largest clones hold approximately 10%. Germline CDR1 LNHDA, CDR2 SQIVND (reference sequence). Trimming at V came to 6 bases and at J to 2 bases, leaving 3 bases not matched to a gene. There are 14 residues in the CDR3. The clonotype comes from a human donor in good health. Input material: PBMCs. J is TRBJ2-2 and V is TRBV19; TRBD2 agrees at 7 bases. CDR3 DNA sequence: TGTGCCAGTAGGCAGCGGGGTAACACCGGGGAGCTGTTTTTT. It specifies CASRQRGNTGELFF.